This is a list of T cell receptor beta chains from one sample in a study of cytomegalovirus exposure and HLA in healthy donors. Using immunoSEQ multiplex PCR, the repertoire was profiled, and TCRdb retains in-frame clones only, with some absent. The table lists some 78,000 clones, about 80% of them singletons, with more than 20% in the top ten. The sample consisted of PBMCs. These receptors were collected from a woman in her 50s in good health and CMV-seropositive. Both conserved end residues are part of each CDR3. D genes are given only for firm matches. Rows give clone size only sometimes, using once, few, many, or a class for an expanded clone.

d_call: TRBD2
j_call: TRBJ2-1
v_call: TRBV5-1
clone_size: few
cdr3_nt: TGCGCCAGCAGCTTACTTAGCGGGAAACACAATGAGCAGTTCTTC
cdr3_aa: CASSLLSGKHNEQFF

d_call: .
j_call: TRBJ2-1
v_call: TRBV5-1
clone_size: .
cdr3_nt: TGCGCCAGCAGCTCCCGCGGGACAGACTACAATGAGCAGTTCTTC
cdr3_aa: CASSSRGTDYNEQFF

d_call: .
j_call: TRBJ2-1
v_call: TRBV11-3
clone_size: .
cdr3_nt: TGTGCCAGCACCCTACAGGGTAATGAGCAGTTCTTC
cdr3_aa: CASTLQGNEQFF

d_call: TRBD1
j_call: TRBJ2-7
v_call: TRBV18
clone_size: .
cdr3_nt: TGTGCCAGCTCACCGAATATCGGACAGGGGGGCTACGAGCAGTACTTC
cdr3_aa: CASSPNIGQGGYEQYF

d_call: .
j_call: TRBJ1-3
v_call: TRBV2
clone_size: .
cdr3_nt: TGTGCCAGCACAGAACAGACCTACTCTGGAAACACCATATATTTT
cdr3_aa: CASTEQTYSGNTIYF

d_call: .
j_call: TRBJ1-5
v_call: TRBV25-1
clone_size: .
cdr3_nt: TGTGCCAGCAGCCCCGCAGGCTCCAATCAGCCCCAGCATTTT
cdr3_aa: CASSPAGSNQPQHF

d_call: TRBD1
j_call: TRBJ2-3
v_call: TRBV7-3
clone_size: .
cdr3_nt: TGTGCCAGCAGCTTAGGCTGGGGGACAGCTAGCACAGATACGCAGTATTTT
cdr3_aa: CASSLGWGTASTDTQYF

d_call: TRBD1
j_call: TRBJ2-7
v_call: TRBV2
clone_size: few
cdr3_nt: TGTGCCAGCAGTGAGCGACAGGGGTGGGTCGAGCAGTACTTC
cdr3_aa: CASSERQGWVEQYF

d_call: .
j_call: TRBJ1-5
v_call: TRBV9
clone_size: .
cdr3_nt: TGTGCCAGCAGCGTATCGCCAGGGGGCAATCAGCCCCAGCATTTT
cdr3_aa: CASSVSPGGNQPQHF

d_call: TRBD2
j_call: TRBJ2-3
v_call: TRBV28
clone_size: few
cdr3_nt: TGTGCCAGCAGTTTCTTTAGCGGGAGAGAGACAGATACGCAGTATTTT
cdr3_aa: CASSFFSGRETDTQYF

d_call: TRBD2
j_call: TRBJ2-3
v_call: TRBV10-1
clone_size: .
cdr3_nt: TGCGCCAGCAGACCCGGGACTAGCCAAGATACGCAGTATTTT
cdr3_aa: CASRPGTSQDTQYF

d_call: .
j_call: TRBJ2-4
v_call: TRBV5-1
clone_size: once
cdr3_nt: TGCGCCAGCAGCTTGGCCGGGGGAGCCAAAAACATTCAGTACTTC
cdr3_aa: CASSLAGGAKNIQYF

d_call: TRBD2
j_call: TRBJ2-1
v_call: TRBV7-2
clone_size: .
cdr3_nt: TGTGCCAGCAGACGCCCGGGAGGGCCAAACAATGAGCAGTTCTTC
cdr3_aa: CASRRPGGPNNEQFF

d_call: .
j_call: TRBJ1-5
v_call: TRBV7-7
clone_size: few
cdr3_nt: TGTGCTAGCAGCTTAGAAGGGGATCAGCCCCAGCATTTT
cdr3_aa: CASSLEGDQPQHF

d_call: .
j_call: TRBJ2-7
v_call: TRBV18
clone_size: .
cdr3_nt: TGTGCCAGCTCGCGGGACAGCAACACCGAGCAGTACTTC
cdr3_aa: CASSRDSNTEQYF

d_call: TRBD1
j_call: TRBJ1-2
v_call: TRBV9
clone_size: .
cdr3_nt: TGTGCCAGCAGCGAGGGACAGGCAGCTAACTATGGCTACACCTTC
cdr3_aa: CASSEGQAANYGYTF

d_call: .
j_call: TRBJ1-5
v_call: TRBV19
clone_size: .
cdr3_nt: TGTGCCAGTAGTATAGGGACAGCCAGAAATCTCCAGCATTTT
cdr3_aa: CASSIGTARNLQHF

d_call: .
j_call: TRBJ1-3
v_call: TRBV7-3
clone_size: .
cdr3_nt: TGTGCCAGCAGCTTAACGGGGTCTTCTGACTACTCTGGAAACACCATATATTTT
cdr3_aa: CASSLTGSSDYSGNTIYF

d_call: TRBD1
j_call: TRBJ2-5
v_call: TRBV7-2
clone_size: .
cdr3_nt: TGTGCCAGCAGCCAGTGGACAGGGGAAGAGACCCAGTACTTC
cdr3_aa: CASSQWTGEETQYF

d_call: .
j_call: TRBJ1-6
v_call: TRBV4-1
clone_size: .
cdr3_nt: TGCGCCAGCAGCCAAGAAGATTTGACATTCGTGGATTCACCCCTCCACTTT
cdr3_aa: CASSQEDLTFVDSPLHF

d_call: TRBD2
j_call: TRBJ2-2
v_call: TRBV4-1
clone_size: .
cdr3_nt: TGCGCCAGCAGGTTGCTAGCGGGGGCCCTCACCGGGGAGCTGTTTTTT
cdr3_aa: CASRLLAGALTGELFF

d_call: TRBD1
j_call: TRBJ1-2
v_call: TRBV28
clone_size: .
cdr3_nt: TGTGCCAGCAGGACCTCCGGGACAGGCTATGGCTACACCTTC
cdr3_aa: CASRTSGTGYGYTF

d_call: TRBD2
j_call: TRBJ2-3
v_call: TRBV7-9
clone_size: .
cdr3_nt: TGTGCCAGCAGCCACCGACTAGCGGGAGGGCGCACAGATACGCAGTATTTT
cdr3_aa: CASSHRLAGGRTDTQYF

d_call: .
j_call: TRBJ2-3
v_call: TRBV30
clone_size: few
cdr3_nt: TGTGCCTCCGGGGGCACAGATACGCAGTATTTT
cdr3_aa: CASGGTDTQYF

d_call: TRBD1
j_call: TRBJ2-7
v_call: TRBV27
clone_size: .
cdr3_nt: TGTGCCAGCAGAACGGGACAGGGCTACGAGCAGTACTTC
cdr3_aa: CASRTGQGYEQYF

d_call: TRBD2
j_call: TRBJ2-3
v_call: TRBV4-1
clone_size: .
cdr3_nt: TGCGCCAGCCGACTAGCGGGAGGGGGGGATACGCAGTATTTT
cdr3_aa: CASRLAGGGDTQYF

d_call: .
j_call: TRBJ2-5
v_call: TRBV5-5
clone_size: .
cdr3_nt: TGTGCCAGCAGCTTGTCTACCCAAGAGACCCAGTACTTC
cdr3_aa: CASSLSTQETQYF

d_call: .
j_call: TRBJ2-1
v_call: TRBV25-1
clone_size: .
cdr3_nt: TGTGCCAGCAGTGAAACGAGGAATGAGCAGTTCTTC
cdr3_aa: CASSETRNEQFF

d_call: .
j_call: TRBJ2-3
v_call: TRBV19
clone_size: once
cdr3_nt: TGTGCCAGTAGTAGCCGGGGCACAGATACGCAGTATTTT
cdr3_aa: CASSSRGTDTQYF

d_call: .
j_call: TRBJ1-1
v_call: TRBV10-3
clone_size: .
cdr3_nt: TGTGCCATCAGCGATTTGGGTGACAAGAACACTGAAGCTTTCTTT
cdr3_aa: CAISDLGDKNTEAFF

d_call: TRBD2
j_call: TRBJ2-1
v_call: TRBV7-8
clone_size: .
cdr3_nt: TGTGCCAGCAGCTTAGAGGCGGGAGGGGGACATGAGCAGTTCTTC
cdr3_aa: CASSLEAGGGHEQFF

d_call: .
j_call: TRBJ2-1
v_call: TRBV7-6
clone_size: .
cdr3_nt: TGTGCCAGCAGCGTAGAGGGACACGGGATTAATGAGCAGTTCTTC
cdr3_aa: CASSVEGHGINEQFF

d_call: TRBD2
j_call: TRBJ2-2
v_call: TRBV9
clone_size: .
cdr3_nt: TGTGCCAGCAGCGTAACCCCAGGCGGGCGGGAGTACACCGGGGAGCTGTTTTTT
cdr3_aa: CASSVTPGGREYTGELFF

d_call: .
j_call: TRBJ1-2
v_call: TRBV2
clone_size: .
cdr3_nt: TGTGCCAGCAGTGCGACTTCTGACTATGGCTACACCTTC
cdr3_aa: CASSATSDYGYTF

d_call: TRBD1
j_call: TRBJ1-6
v_call: TRBV19
clone_size: .
cdr3_nt: TGTGCCAGTAGCGGACAGGGTGATTCACCCCTCCACTTT
cdr3_aa: CASSGQGDSPLHF

d_call: .
j_call: TRBJ1-2
v_call: TRBV15
clone_size: once
cdr3_nt: TGTGCCACCAGCAGAGGGGGAGAGTATGGCTACACCTTC
cdr3_aa: CATSRGGEYGYTF

d_call: TRBD2
j_call: TRBJ2-1
v_call: TRBV10-1
clone_size: .
cdr3_nt: TGCGCCAGCAGTGTAGGTAGCGGGGGGTTCTACAATGAGCAGTTCTTC
cdr3_aa: CASSVGSGGFYNEQFF

d_call: TRBD1
j_call: TRBJ2-7
v_call: TRBV7-7
clone_size: .
cdr3_nt: TGTGCTAGCAGTACACAGGGGGGCGAGCAGTACTTC
cdr3_aa: CASSTQGGEQYF

d_call: .
j_call: TRBJ1-5
v_call: TRBV5-1
clone_size: .
cdr3_nt: TGCGCCAGCAGCTTGGAAGCCCTCGTCAATGATGGTCGCAATCAGCCCCAGCATTTT
cdr3_aa: CASSLEALVNDGRNQPQHF

d_call: TRBD1
j_call: TRBJ1-1
v_call: TRBV7-3
clone_size: .
cdr3_nt: TGTGCCAGCAGCTTAGGGCCGGGACAGGGTTTCGCTTTCTTT
cdr3_aa: CASSLGPGQGFAFF

d_call: .
j_call: TRBJ2-6
v_call: TRBV19
clone_size: .
cdr3_nt: TGTGCCAGTAGTGTCCCTCGAGGCTCTGGGGCCAACGTCCTGACTTTC
cdr3_aa: CASSVPRGSGANVLTF

d_call: .
j_call: TRBJ1-1
v_call: TRBV28
clone_size: few
cdr3_nt: TGTGCCAGCAGTTTATACCAGGGTGAAGCTTTCTTT
cdr3_aa: CASSLYQGEAFF

d_call: .
j_call: TRBJ1-6
v_call: TRBV2
clone_size: .
cdr3_nt: TGTGCCAGCAGCGGGGTAGGGGGTAGGAATTCACCCCTCCACTTT
cdr3_aa: CASSGVGGRNSPLHF

d_call: TRBD2
j_call: TRBJ2-3
v_call: TRBV27
clone_size: .
cdr3_nt: TGTGCCAGCAATCGGGTGGTAGCGGGGATAGATACGCAGTATTTT
cdr3_aa: CASNRVVAGIDTQYF

d_call: .
j_call: TRBJ2-3
v_call: TRBV2
clone_size: .
cdr3_nt: TGTGCCAGCATAGCCGGGGTTGGAGATACGCAGTATTTT
cdr3_aa: CASIAGVGDTQYF